The TCR beta chain under discussion was sequenced for a study of CD8 T cells in Susac syndrome. The CDR3 totals 15 residues. CDR1 KGHSH and CDR2 LQKENI come from the germline V gene. V gave up 5 bases and J gave up 6 bases, with 17 bases separating them. The RNA, roughly 0.45 to 1 ug, was put through reverse transcription using random hexamers. TCRdb fed the immunoSEQ multiplex PCR reads into MiXCR, producing one record per CDR3 protein. The repertoire consists of 150,000 or so distinct CDR3 sequences, with 95% occurring once and the leading ten covering approximately 0.15%. This receptor was taken from a human donor with Susac syndrome. The chain recombines TRBV18 with TRBJ2-1; maybe TRBD2 (5 bases). Sample: CD4+ T cells from PBMCs. The CDR3 reads CASSSLLAGSNEQFF. CDR3 DNA: TGTGCCAGCTCATCCCTTCTGGCGGGCTCCAATGAGCAGTTCTTC.